This T cell receptor (beta chain) was profiled in a study of Ad26.COV2.S vaccination and SARS-CoV-2 variants. V lost 6 bases to trimming and J lost 6 bases; unmatched junction nucleotides: 14. Germline CDR1 and CDR2: SEHNR and FQNEAQ (reference sequence). There are 16 residues in the CDR3. About this clone itself: As yet, its antigen is unknown.

Study-wide points: Vaccine recipients posted higher spike-specific TCR breadth than their placebo counterparts.

Some clones are missing from TCRdb's copy, which holds only in-frame ones; the method was immunoSEQ multiplex PCR. This table holds approximately 140,000 clones, about nine tenths found once. This chain joins TRBV7-9 and TRBJ2-7, with 10 bases lining up with TRBD1. The receptor comes from a human donor who had recovered from COVID-19. The source material was peripheral blood, sampled after recovery from COVID-19. The CDR3 DNA reads TGTGCCAGCAGTTCGGACAGGGGGGCTTCCACGGGCGAGCAGTACTTC. This encodes CASSSDRGASTGEQYF.